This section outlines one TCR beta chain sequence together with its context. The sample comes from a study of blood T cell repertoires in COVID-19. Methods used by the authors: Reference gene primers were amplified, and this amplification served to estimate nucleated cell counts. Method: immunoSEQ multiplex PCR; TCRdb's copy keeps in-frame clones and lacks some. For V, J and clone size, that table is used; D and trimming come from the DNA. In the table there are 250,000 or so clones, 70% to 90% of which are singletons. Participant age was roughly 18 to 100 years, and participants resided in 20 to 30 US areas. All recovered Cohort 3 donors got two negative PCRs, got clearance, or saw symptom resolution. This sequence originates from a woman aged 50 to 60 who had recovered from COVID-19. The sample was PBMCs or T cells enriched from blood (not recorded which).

Here the CDR3 DNA reads TGTGCCTGGAGGCCTACGGACAGGGTTCGGAATGGCTACACCTTC. It codes for CAWRPTDRVRNGYTF. The chain couples TRBV30 to TRBJ1-2, with 8 bases identical to TRBD1. CDR1 is GTSNPN and CDR2 is SVGIG in the germline V gene (reference sequence). The trim removed 3 bases at V and 6 bases at J, leaving 12 bases unmatched. The CDR3 contains 15 residues.